This T cell receptor beta chain was documented in a study of shared clonotypes between healthy human individuals. Study-wide results and caveats: Several donors shared about 5% of their naive CD4 clonotypes. It was the non-shared clonotypes that had lower generation probabilities than clonotypes shared by all four donors.

Comments on this clone: Antigen unknown.

CDR3 length: 15 residues. The J segment lost 4 bases and the V segment lost 10 bases, leaving 11 bases of the junction unmatched. Germline CDR1 is SGHRS and CDR2 is YFSETQ. Only Caucasian adults living in Nashville, Tennessee made up the donor group. Data came from immunoSEQ multiplex PCR; TCRdb stores just in-frame clones and leaves some out. Of more than 1 million clones detected, around three quarters appear once; the ten largest clones hold more than 0.45%. This chain connects TRBV5-1 to TRBJ2-3; 11 bases are a match to TRBD2. The sequenced sample consisted of memory CD4+ T cells from PBMCs. Indicated subset: CD45RA-negative fraction. The clonotype originates from a man aged 18 to 29 in good health. Some clones in this sample may be carry-over from other donors' samples. The CDR3 DNA is TGCGCCCCTCCCCACGGGACTAGCGGCGCAGATACGCAGTATTTT. It specifies CAPPHGTSGADTQYF.